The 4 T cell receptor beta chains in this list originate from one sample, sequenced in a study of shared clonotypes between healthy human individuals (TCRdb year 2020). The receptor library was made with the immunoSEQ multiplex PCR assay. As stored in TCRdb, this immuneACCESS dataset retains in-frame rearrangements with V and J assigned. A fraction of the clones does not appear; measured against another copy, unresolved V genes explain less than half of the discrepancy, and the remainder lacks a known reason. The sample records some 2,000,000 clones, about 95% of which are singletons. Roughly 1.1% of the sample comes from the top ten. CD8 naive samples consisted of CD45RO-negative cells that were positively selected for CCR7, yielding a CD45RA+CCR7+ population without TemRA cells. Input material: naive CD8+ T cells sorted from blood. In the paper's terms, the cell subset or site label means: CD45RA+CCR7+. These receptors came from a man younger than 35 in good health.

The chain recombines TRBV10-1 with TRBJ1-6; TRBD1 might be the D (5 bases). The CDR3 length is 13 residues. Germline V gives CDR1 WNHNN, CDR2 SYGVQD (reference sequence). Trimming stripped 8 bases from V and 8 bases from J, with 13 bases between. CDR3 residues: CASGERGDSPLHF. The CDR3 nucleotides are TGCGCCAGCGGAGAAAGGGGCGATTCACCCCTCCACTTT.

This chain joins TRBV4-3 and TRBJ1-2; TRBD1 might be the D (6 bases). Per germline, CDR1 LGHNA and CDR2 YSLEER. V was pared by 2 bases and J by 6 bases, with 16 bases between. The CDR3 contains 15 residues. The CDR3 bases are TGCGCCAGCAGCCAATATACAGGGAAACTTGATGGCTACACCTTC. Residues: CASSQYTGKLDGYTF.

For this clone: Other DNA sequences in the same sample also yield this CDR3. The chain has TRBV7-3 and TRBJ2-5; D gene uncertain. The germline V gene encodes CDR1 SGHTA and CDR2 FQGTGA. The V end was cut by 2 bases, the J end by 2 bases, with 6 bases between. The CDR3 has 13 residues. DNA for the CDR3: TGTGCCAGCAGCTTAGGGTCGCAAGAGACCCAGTACTTC. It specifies CASSLGSQETQYF.

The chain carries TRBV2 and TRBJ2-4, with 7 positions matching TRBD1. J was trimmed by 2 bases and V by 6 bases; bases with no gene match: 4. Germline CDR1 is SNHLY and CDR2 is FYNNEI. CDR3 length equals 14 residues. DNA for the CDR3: TGTGCCAGCAGCGCGACAGGGTCCAAAAACATTCAGTACTTC. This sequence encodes CASSATGSKNIQYF.